These 16 T cell receptor beta chains were all obtained from the same sample, sequenced in a study of T cells in women clearing cervical HPV infection. Method: immunoSEQ multiplex PCR; TCRdb's copy keeps in-frame clones and lacks some. The sample holds about 48,000 clones. Sequencing input: blood buffy coat. All receptors derive from a woman aged 18 to 75 with a cervical HPV16 infection that either progressed to CIN3+ or cleared (not recorded which).

Remarks on this clone: The DNA ends 3 residues before the CDR3 does, and the rest of the CDR3 is filled in from the germline J gene. The V and J genes are TRBV5-6 and TRBJ1-6; TRBD1 might be the D (5 bases). V lost 3 bases, J lost 9 bases, and 13 bases lay in between. Germline lookup yields CDR1 SGHDT and CDR2 YYEEEE. CDR3 size: 14 residues. The CDR3 DNA, read in part, is TGTGCCAGCAGCTCGGCGGGGGGGGGTTCACCC. The encoded protein is CASSSAGGGSP. The whole CDR3 protein reads CASSSAGGGSPLHF.

Concerning this clone: The CDR3 end falls 3 residues outside the read, so it is completed with the germline J gene. The V and J genes are TRBV20-1 and TRBJ2-3, with D hard to call. The CDR3 runs 11 residues. Per germline, CDR1 DFQATT and CDR2 SNEGSKA (reference sequence). Trimming pared 6 bases from V and 3 bases from J, leaving 7 bases between. The CDR3 reads CSAEATDTQYF. The sequenced CDR3 bases are TGCAGTGCCGAGGCTACAGATACG.

Comments on this clone: The missing CDR3 end, 3 residues past where the read stops, is filled in from the germline J gene. The chain has TRBV28 and TRBJ2-4; 7 bases are shared with TRBD1. This CDR3 is built from 19 residues. Germline trimming cut 2 bases from V and 0 bases from J; bases unmatched to any gene: 13. Germline CDR1 MDHEN, CDR2 SYDVKM. The CDR3 here is CASSLTLGQKLLAKNIQYF. The DNA read from the CDR3 is TGTGCCAGCAGTTTAACTTTGGGACAGAAGCTTCTAGCCAAAAACATT.

On this clone: Sequencing ends 3 residues short of the CDR3 end; the germline J gene provides the rest. This chain joins TRBV7-9 and TRBJ2-3; 11 bases line up with TRBD2. The CDR3 consists of 14 residues. J was trimmed by 2 bases and V by 10 bases; bases with no gene match: 5. The V gene's germline CDR1 is SEHNR and CDR2 FQNEAQ (reference sequence). Incomplete CDR3 DNA: TGTGCCACTATGACTAGCGGGGCCACAGATACG. Translated, it gives CATMTSGATDT. The entire CDR3 protein is CATMTSGATDTQYF.

In regard to this clone: Sequencing ends 3 residues short of the CDR3 end; the germline J gene provides the rest. The rearrangement links TRBV20-1 to TRBJ2-3, with 7 bases identical to TRBD1. CDR1 and CDR2 (germline): DFQATT, SNEGSKA (reference sequence). J was trimmed by 1 base and V by 7 bases; bases with no gene match: 8. The CDR3 is 14 residues long. CDR3 in amino acids: CSVTQGIGTDTQYF. The sequenced CDR3 bases are TGCAGTGTCACACAGGGGATCGGCACAGATACG.

The CDR3 region is CASTTTVTYGYTF. The CDR3 DNA, read in part, is TGTGCCAGCACTACGACAGTGACCTATGGC. The chain links TRBV28 to TRBJ1-2; TRBD1 is a possible D gene (5 bases). The observed sequence ends 3 residues before the CDR3 terminus, with the missing tail filled in from the germline J gene. The CDR3 is 13 amino acids. Germline CDR1 and CDR2: MDHEN and SYDVKM. V shed 7 bases and J shed 4 bases, with 13 bases lying between them.

Note on this clone: With the read ending 3 residues before the CDR3 end, the germline J gene is used to fill in that end. The gene calls are TRBV12-3 or TRBV12-4 and TRBJ2-3, with D hard to call. The CDR3 is 13 amino acids. V gave up 0 bases and J gave up 4 bases, with 5 bases separating them. The chain's CDR3 is CASSLAGSDTQYF. The sequenced CDR3 bases are TGTGCCAGCAGTTTAGCAGGGTCAGATACG.

With respect to this clone: With the read ending 3 residues before the CDR3 end, the germline J gene is used to fill in that end. The genes are TRBV7-3 and TRBJ2-3, with D possibly being TRBD2 (5 bases). This CDR3 comprises 16 residues. Trimming cost V 5 bases and J 2 bases, with 17 bases left between them. Looked up from germline, CDR1 is SGHTA and CDR2 is FQGTGA. CDR3 loop: CASSVSGPKITDTQYF. CDR3 bases read: TGTGCCAGCAGCGTAAGCGGTCCAAAGATCACAGATACG.

In regard to this clone: The CDR3 extends 3 residues past the end of the read, so its final part is completed from the germline J gene. The rearrangement uses TRBV5-4 and TRBJ1-1; 7 nucleotides match TRBD1. The CDR3 consists of 15 residues. Germline CDR1 SGHNT, CDR2 YYREEE (reference sequence). V dropped 4 bases and J dropped 4; count of bases not matched to a gene: 10. CDR3 sequence: CASSPQTGKSTEAFF. Incomplete CDR3 DNA: TGTGCCAGCAGCCCCCAGACAGGGAAGAGCACTGAA.

Note on this clone: The read gets to within 3 residues of the CDR3 end, and the germline J gene fills in the rest. The chain couples TRBV6-2 or TRBV6-3 to TRBJ1-1, with 7 bases aligning to TRBD1. CDR1 and CDR2 from the germline V gene are MNHEY and SVGEGT. This CDR3 is 13 amino acids long. J lost 0 bases, V lost 7 bases, and 2 bases had no gene match. CDR3 amino acids: CASNRGLNTEAFF. CDR3 DNA (partial): TGTGCCAGCAATAGGGGGCTGAACACTGAA.

On this clone itself: The read comes to an end 3 residues before the CDR3 does, leaving the germline J gene to fill in the end. The chain carries TRBV7-6 and TRBJ1-4; D gene ambiguous. This CDR3 comprises 15 residues. Trimming removed 0 bases at V and 3 bases at J, with 8 bases between. Per the germline V gene, CDR1 is SGHVS and CDR2 is FNYEAQ. The covered CDR3 bases are TGTGCCAGCAGCTTAGCGGCAGGCCCTAATGAAAAA. Translating it yields CASSLAAGPNEK. The whole CDR3 is CASSLAAGPNEKLFF.

With respect to this clone: Coverage ceases 3 residues before the CDR3 finishes, and the germline J gene fills in the end. This rearrangement joins TRBV6-4 to TRBJ2-2; unclear D gene. The germline V gene encodes CDR1 MRHNA and CDR2 SNTAGT. The CDR3 loop spans 13 amino acids. Trimming cost V 2 bases and J 5 bases, with 6 bases left between them. The CDR3: CASSDARTGELFF. The DNA read from the CDR3 is TGTGCCAGCAGTGACGCCCGGACCGGGGAG.

This CDR3 reads CASRELLSGNTIYF. The DNA read from the CDR3 is TGTGCCAGCAGAGAACTGCTCTCTGGAAACACC. This rearrangement joins TRBV6-2 or TRBV6-3 to TRBJ1-3, with no clear D. Read data end 3 residues before the CDR3 end; the end is taken from the germline J gene. This CDR3 region has 14 residues. V lost 6 bases and J 0 bases, leaving 9 bases between the germline ends. Per germline, CDR1 MNHEY and CDR2 SVGEGT.

With respect to this clone: Germline and junction disagree at one end, which may indicate a read error. From the germline J gene comes the end of the CDR3, since the read stops 3 residues before it. The chain is built from TRBV4-2 and TRBJ2-7; 10 positions match TRBD2. The CDR3 covers 16 residues. Germline-derived CDR1 and CDR2 are LGHNA and YNFKEQ. CDR3 DNA, as far as it was read: TGCGCCAGCAGCCAAGATCAGGCTAGCGGGGGTTACGAG. It codes for CASSQDQASGGYE. The CDR3 reads in full as CASSQDQASGGYEQYF.

Comments on this clone: From the germline J gene comes the end of the CDR3, since the read stops 3 residues before it. The chain combines TRBV13 with TRBJ2-1; D could derive from TRBD1 or TRBD2 (5 bases each). The CDR3 consists of 14 residues. CDR1 PRHDT and CDR2 FYEKMQ come from the germline V gene (reference sequence). Trimming took off 0 bases at V and 8 bases at J, with 11 bases between the two ends. The CDR3 reads CASSLGLRGDEQFF. The part of the CDR3 DNA that was read is TGTGCCAGCAGCTTAGGCCTACGAGGGGATGAG.

As concerns this clone: The read is 3 residues too short to cover the CDR3 end, so that end is filled in from the germline J gene. This chain connects TRBV20-1 to TRBJ1-2; D not certain. Germline CDR1 and CDR2: DFQATT and SNEGSKA (reference sequence). The CDR3 length is 11 residues. Between the trimmed V and J ends, which lost 3 bases and 3 bases, there was a span of 5 bases. This chain's CDR3 is CSASVDYGYTF. The CDR3 DNA, read in part, is TGCAGTGCTAGCGTCGACTATGGC.